Following are 8 T cell receptor beta chains from one sample sequenced in a study of blood T cell repertoires in COVID-19. Profiled with immunoSEQ multiplex PCR; TCRdb holds only in-frame clones, not every one. The sample carries 45,000 or so clones, roughly 87% recorded once. The specimen was peripheral blood. These receptors all stem from a woman over 75 with active COVID-19.

This chain links TRBV28 with TRBJ2-1; TRBD1 aligns across 9 bases. With V trimmed by 3 bases and J by 7 bases, 7 bases remained unmatched. Germline CDR1 and CDR2: MDHEN and SYDVKM. This CDR3 is 15 amino acids long. CDR3 protein: CASSFLRQGGNEQFF. CDR3 coding DNA: TGTGCCAGCAGTTTCCTACGACAGGGGGGGAATGAGCAGTTCTTC.

This clone was found once. The rearrangement joins TRBV6-2 or TRBV6-3 to TRBJ1-1, with 9 bases lining up with TRBD1. Germline V lookup: CDR1 MNHEY, CDR2 SVGEGT. Unmatched junction bases numbered 9, after V lost 3 bases and J lost 1 base. This CDR3 spans 17 amino acids. CDR3 residues: CASSYHTGGRSNTEAFF. The CDR3 nucleotides read TGTGCCAGCAGTTATCATACAGGGGGCCGTTCGAACACTGAAGCTTTCTTT.

The V and J genes are TRBV6-5 and TRBJ1-2; D is unclear. The CDR3 length is 13 residues. From germline, CDR1 is MNHEY and CDR2 SVGAGI. The ends were cut back, 2 bases at V and 4 bases at J, with 8 bases in the middle. The CDR3 reads CASSYERLYGYTF. DNA of the CDR3: TGTGCCAGCAGTTACGAGAGGCTCTATGGCTACACCTTC.

This clone was counted a few times. The rearrangement joins TRBV6-6 to TRBJ1-5; possible D gene TRBD1, 6 bases. The CDR3 loop spans 16 amino acids. Per germline, CDR1 MNHNY and CDR2 SVGAGI (reference sequence). V was clipped by 4 bases and J by 2 bases, with 15 bases between them. CDR3 region: CASSSTGLRGNQPQHF. DNA for the CDR3: TGTGCCAGCAGTTCCACAGGGTTGAGGGGCAATCAGCCCCAGCATTTT.

This rearrangement joins TRBV2 to TRBJ1-3, with D hard to call. CDR3 length equals 13 residues. From germline, CDR1 is SNHLY and CDR2 FYNNEI. V gave up 7 bases and J gave up 4 bases, with 11 bases separating them. The CDR3 is CASTTQRGNTIYF. The CDR3 DNA reads as TGTGCCAGCACCACGCAGCGGGGAAACACCATATATTTT.

This chain uses TRBV7-2 with TRBJ2-7; a weak D match, TRBD2 (6 bases). The CDR3 is made up of 15 amino acids. V lost 1 base and J lost 5, with 15 bases in between. Germline V gives CDR1 SGHTA, CDR2 FQGNSA. For the CDR3, the DNA is TGTGCCAGCAGCTTAGTGGCAAGTGCTAGCGACGAGCAGTACTTC. This encodes CASSLVASASDEQYF.

The CDR3, as DNA: TGTGCCAGTAGTATTTACAGTCCCGTGTCTGGCTACACCTTC. Residues: CASSIYSPVSGYTF. V and J are TRBV19 and TRBJ1-2; D remains ambiguous. This CDR3 comprises 14 residues. With 3 bases removed from V and 7 bases from J, the gap between germline ends came to 15 bases. Germline V gene sequence: CDR1 LNHDA, CDR2 SQIVND (reference sequence).

This clone has only one observation. The V call is TRBV7-9, the J call TRBJ1-4, with D perhaps TRBD1 (5 bases). Germline assignment: CDR1 SEHNR and CDR2 FQNEAQ (reference sequence). V lost 3 bases, J lost 7 bases, and 12 bases lay in between. The CDR3 extends over 14 amino acids. In DNA, the CDR3 is TGTGCCAGCAGCTTTGGCGGGGCTGGTGAAAAACTGTTTTTT. Translation: CASSFGGAGEKLFF.